A single sample gave rise to the 14 T cell receptor beta chains below, sequenced in a study of blood T cell repertoires in COVID-19 (dated by TCRdb to 2019 to 2021). The library was produced with the immunoSEQ multiplex PCR assay. TCRdb re-hosts the immuneACCESS table, in-frame sequences only. Its copies lack some clones; in the studies checked, an unresolved V gene accounts for under half of them, and the cause for the rest is not known. The sample table lists roughly 200,000 clones, 85% to 90% of them with a count of one. The ten biggest clones cover approximately 3.1% of the sample. Sequences were obtained from PBMCs or T cells enriched from blood (not recorded which). Every receptor here comes from a woman aged 45 to 65 in a cohort exposed to, infected with or recovered from COVID-19 (not recorded which).

The chain links TRBV5-1 to TRBJ1-2; 7 positions match TRBD1. The CDR3 totals 13 residues. CDR1 is SGHRS, CDR2 YFSETQ, per germline. The V and J ends lost 4 bases and 5 bases, in that order; junction bases with no gene match: 5. The CDR3 nucleotides read TGCGCCAGCAGCCGGGACAGCGAATATGGCTACACCTTC. It specifies CASSRDSEYGYTF.

This chain connects TRBV7-2 to TRBJ2-3; 9 bases align to TRBD1. CDR1 is SGHTA, CDR2 FQGNSA, per germline. The V segment lost 1 base and the J segment 6 bases; nucleotides outside the gene matches: 8. The CDR3 has 16 amino acids. The CDR3 sequence is CASSLVWTGVGDTQYF. The DNA of the CDR3 is TGTGCCAGCAGCTTAGTGTGGACAGGGGTTGGTGATACGCAGTATTTT.

The rearrangement uses TRBV19 and TRBJ1-2; D gene ambiguous. Germline CDR1 is LNHDA and CDR2 is SQIVND (reference sequence). The CDR3 totals 11 residues. Between the trimmed V and J ends, which lost 9 bases and 2 bases, there was a span of 7 bases. CDR3 nucleotides: TGTGCCAGCCGGGAGAACTATGGCTACACCTTC. It codes for CASRENYGYTF.

The chain recombines TRBV12-3 or TRBV12-4 with TRBJ1-2; D gene ambiguous. The length of the CDR3 is 12 residues. V was clipped by 3 bases and J by 3 bases, with 5 bases between them. CDR3 residues: CASSFRDYGYTF. In nucleotides, the CDR3 is TGTGCCAGCAGTTTTCGGGACTATGGCTACACCTTC.

This chain links TRBV9 with TRBJ1-4; TRBD1 matches at 9 bases. The V and J ends lost 4 bases and 3 bases, in that order; junction bases with no gene match: 13. CDR1 SGDLS and CDR2 YYNGEE come from the germline V gene. The CDR3 length is 18 residues. The CDR3 sequence is CASSKRDRARVPNEKLFF. CDR3 sequence (DNA): TGTGCCAGCAGCAAGCGGGACAGGGCGAGGGTTCCTAATGAAAAACTGTTTTTT.

The chain carries TRBV7-2 and TRBJ1-5, with D perhaps TRBD1 (6 bases). Germline CDR1 SGHTA, CDR2 FQGNSA. V lost 1 base to trimming and J lost 6 bases, with 10 bases between them. CDR3 length: 14 residues. CDR3 nucleotides: TGTGCCAGCAGCTTAGTTCAGGGGCCTCAGCCCCAGCATTTT. Translated: CASSLVQGPQPQHF. The full variable domain, rest sourced from reference TRBV7-2 and TRBJ1-5, is GAGVSQSPSNKVTEKGKDVELRCDPISGHTALYWYRQSLGQGLEFLIYFQGNSAPDKSGLPSDRFSAERTGGSVSTLTIQRTQQEDSAVYLCASSLVQGPQPQHFGDGTRLSIL.

This clone was observed a handful of times. The chain joins TRBV27 to TRBJ1-1, with D perhaps matching TRBD1 (6 bases). Per the germline V gene, CDR1 is MNHEY and CDR2 is SMNVEV (reference sequence). This CDR3 spans 15 amino acids. V was pared by 5 bases and J by 5 bases, with 18 bases between. The CDR3 is CASSPTDRPWTEAFF. DNA of the CDR3: TGTGCCAGCAGTCCTACCGACAGGCCGTGGACTGAAGCTTTCTTT.

V usage is TRBV19 and J usage is TRBJ2-3; TRBD2 matches 7 bases. Germline V gene data show CDR1 as LNHDA and CDR2 as SQIVND (reference sequence). This CDR3 contains 15 residues. The ends lost 7 bases at V and 8 bases at J; junction bases unmatched: 15. The CDR3 nucleotides read TGTGCCAGTACTCCCGGGTCTAGCGGATCGGGTACGCAGTATTTT. This gives the protein CASTPGSSGSGTQYF.

The V and J genes are TRBV3-1 (or the pseudogene TRBV3-2) and TRBJ1-1, with D perhaps TRBD1 (5 bases). V lost 4 bases and J 1 base, leaving 10 bases between the germline ends. CDR3 length: 14 amino acids. CDR1 is LGHDT, CDR2 YNNKEL, per germline (reference sequence). The CDR3 protein is CASSRSQGNTEAFF. The DNA for the CDR3 is TGTGCCAGCAGCCGATCCCAGGGGAACACTGAAGCTTTCTTT.

The chain joins TRBV7-9 to TRBJ2-3, with D possibly matching TRBD2 (6 bases). V lost 5 bases, J lost 0 bases, and 12 bases lay in between. Germline V lookup: CDR1 SEHNR, CDR2 FQNEAQ (reference sequence). The CDR3 totals 15 residues. Here the CDR3 DNA reads TGTGCCAGCAGCCCGGTGGGGACTAGCACAGATACGCAGTATTTT. It codes for CASSPVGTSTDTQYF.

The chain links TRBV5-1 to TRBJ1-2, with 8 bases aligning to TRBD1. Germline loops: CDR1 SGHRS, CDR2 YFSETQ. After removal of 4 bases from V and 8 bases from J, the junction contained 4 bases not matched to a gene. This CDR3 spans 12 amino acids. CDR3 sequence (DNA): TGCGCCAGCAGCGAGGACAGGGTGGGCTACACCTTC. It encodes CASSEDRVGYTF.

The gene calls are TRBV19 and TRBJ1-3; 7 bases line up with TRBD1. J lost 1 base, V lost 5 bases, and 20 bases had no gene match. CDR3 size: 20 residues. Germline V gene sequence: CDR1 LNHDA, CDR2 SQIVND (reference sequence). CDR3 sequence reads: CASSRDGTEWFGVSGNTIYF. The CDR3 DNA is TGTGCCAGTAGTCGTGATGGGACAGAGTGGTTCGGAGTTTCTGGAAACACCATATATTTT.

The V and J genes are TRBV10-3 and TRBJ1-2; unclear D gene. The CDR3 totals 13 residues. The germline CDR1 and CDR2 sequences are ENHRY and SYGVKD. V shed 4 bases and J shed 2 bases, with 8 bases lying between them. The CDR3 here is CAISVSGNYGYTF. CDR3 nucleotide sequence: TGTGCCATCAGTGTGTCCGGGAACTATGGCTACACCTTC.

The V call is TRBV19, the J call TRBJ2-5; 12 positions match TRBD1. The CDR3 is made up of 17 amino acids. J gave up 5 bases and V 3 bases, and 10 bases lay outside the gene matches. Germline CDR1 is LNHDA and CDR2 is SQIVND (reference sequence). The CDR3 here is CASSMGFGTGGLETQYF. The CDR3 coding sequence is TGTGCCAGTAGTATGGGTTTTGGGACAGGGGGCCTGGAGACCCAGTACTTC.